The clone carrying this T cell receptor beta chain showed up just once. The data stem from a study of shared T cell receptors in the human thymus. Some clones are missing from TCRdb's copy, which holds only in-frame ones; the method was immunoSEQ multiplex PCR. The table lists 550,000 to 800,000 clones, approximately 85% of them singletons, with around 0.0099% in the top ten. The germline V gene encodes CDR1 LGHNA and CDR2 YSLEER. V lost 3 bases to trimming and J lost 3 bases; unmatched junction nucleotides: 10. This CDR3 has 18 amino acids. These data also formed part of another study, on human thymus T cells. That work states: The thymus was resected at corrective cardiac surgery. Thymic and blood repertoires showed apparently biased V and J gene usage. In unrelated individuals, thymic repertoires overlapped highly, according to related research.

The chain carries TRBV4-3 and TRBJ2-3, with 12 bases that match TRBD2. Specimen: thymocytes. The origin of this receptor is a girl in the first two years of life with a congenital heart defect. This chain's CDR3 is CASSQVAWTSGETDTQYF. For the CDR3, the DNA is TGCGCCAGCAGCCAGGTGGCTTGGACTAGCGGGGAAACAGATACGCAGTATTTT.